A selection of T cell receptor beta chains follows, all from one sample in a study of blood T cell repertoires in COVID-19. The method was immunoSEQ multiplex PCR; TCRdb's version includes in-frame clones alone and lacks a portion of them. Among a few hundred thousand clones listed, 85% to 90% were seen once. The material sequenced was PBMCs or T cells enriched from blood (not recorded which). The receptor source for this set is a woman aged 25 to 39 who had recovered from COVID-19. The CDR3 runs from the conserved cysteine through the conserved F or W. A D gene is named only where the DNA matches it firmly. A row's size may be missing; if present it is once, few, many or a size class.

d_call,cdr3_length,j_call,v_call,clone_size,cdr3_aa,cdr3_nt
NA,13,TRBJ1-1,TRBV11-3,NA,CASSRRRNTEAFF,TGTGCCAGCAGCCGGCGGAGGAACACTGAAGCTTTCTTT
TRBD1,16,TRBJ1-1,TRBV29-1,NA,CSVEDSWDRGKAEAFF,TGCAGCGTTGAAGATTCTTGGGACAGGGGGAAGGCTGAAGCTTTCTTT
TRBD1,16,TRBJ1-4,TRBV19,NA,CASSTPATGANEKLFF,TGTGCCAGTAGTACGCCGGCCACAGGGGCTAATGAAAAACTGTTTTTT
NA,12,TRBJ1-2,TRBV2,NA,CASGRIQYGYTF,TGTGCCAGCGGCAGGATCCAGTACGGCTACACCTTC
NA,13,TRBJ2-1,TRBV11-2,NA,CASSLGGIGEQFF,TGTGCCAGCAGCTTGGGCGGGATCGGTGAGCAGTTCTTC
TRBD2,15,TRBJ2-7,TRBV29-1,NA,CSVDGAGTSGYEQYF,TGCAGCGTTGACGGAGCCGGGACTAGCGGCTACGAGCAGTACTTC
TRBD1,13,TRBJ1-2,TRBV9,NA,CASSVQRGQGYTF,TGTGCCAGCAGCGTTCAAAGGGGGCAAGGCTACACCTTC
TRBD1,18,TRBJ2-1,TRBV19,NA,CASSLWTGVDDSYNEQFF,TGTGCCAGTAGCCTATGGACAGGGGTCGACGACTCCTACAATGAGCAGTTCTTC
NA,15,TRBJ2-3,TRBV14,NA,CASSQIYGSTDTQYF,TGTGCCAGCAGCCAAATTTACGGTAGCACAGATACGCAGTATTTT
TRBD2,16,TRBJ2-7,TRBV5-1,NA,CASSDRLAGGPYEQYF,TGCGCCAGCAGCGATAGACTAGCGGGAGGCCCCTACGAGCAGTACTTC
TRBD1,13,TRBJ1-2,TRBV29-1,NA,CSVNPGTDYGYTF,TGCAGCGTTAACCCCGGGACAGACTATGGCTACACCTTC
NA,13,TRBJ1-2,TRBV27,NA,CASRFSGDLGYTF,TGTGCCAGCAGGTTCTCAGGGGATTTGGGCTACACCTTC
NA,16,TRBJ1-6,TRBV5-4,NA,CASSAGTFRGNSPLHF,TGTGCCAGCAGCGCAGGGACATTCCGGGGTAATTCACCCCTCCACTTT
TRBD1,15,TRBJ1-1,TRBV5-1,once,CASSFRTGPNTEAFF,TGCGCCAGCAGCTTCCGGACAGGCCCGAACACTGAAGCTTTCTTT
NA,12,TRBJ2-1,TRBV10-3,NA,CAISESADEQFF,TGTGCCATCAGTGAGTCGGCCGATGAGCAGTTCTTC
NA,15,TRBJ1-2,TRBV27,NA,CASSLGAPEAYGYTF,TGTGCCAGCAGTTTAGGGGCGCCAGAAGCCTATGGCTACACCTTC
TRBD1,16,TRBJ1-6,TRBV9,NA,CASSPRDRSYNSPLHF,TGTGCCAGCAGCCCACGGGACAGGTCCTATAATTCACCCCTCCACTTT
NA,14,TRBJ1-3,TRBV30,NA,CAWSGDNSGNTIYF,TGTGCCTGGAGTGGGGACAACTCTGGAAACACCATATATTTT
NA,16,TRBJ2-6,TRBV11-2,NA,CASSRGWVSGANVLTF,TGTGCCAGCAGCCGCGGCTGGGTCTCTGGGGCCAACGTCCTGACTTTC
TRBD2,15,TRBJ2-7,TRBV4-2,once,CASSQESGSWYEQYF,TGTGCCAGCAGCCAAGAAAGCGGGAGTTGGTACGAGCAGTACTTC
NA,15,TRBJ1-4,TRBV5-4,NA,CASSLNRAANEKLFF,TGTGCCAGCAGCTTAAACAGGGCGGCTAATGAAAAACTGTTTTTT
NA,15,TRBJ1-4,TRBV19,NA,CASSIWSGRNEKLFF,TGTGCCAGTAGTATCTGGTCAGGAAGGAATGAAAAACTGTTTTTT
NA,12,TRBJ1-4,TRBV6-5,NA,CASNQGNEKLFF,TGTGCCAGCAATCAGGGCAATGAAAAACTGTTTTTT
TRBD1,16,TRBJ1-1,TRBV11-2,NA,CASSLWLRDRGTEAFF,TGTGCCAGCAGCTTATGGTTGAGGGACAGGGGGACTGAAGCTTTCTTT
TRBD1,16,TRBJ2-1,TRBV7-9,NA,CASSSTGTGELGEQFF,TGTGCCAGCAGCTCTACCGGGACAGGGGAGTTAGGTGAGCAGTTCTTC
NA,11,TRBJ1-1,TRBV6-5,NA,CASSQDFQAFF,TGTGCCAGCAGCCAGGACTTCCAAGCTTTCTTT
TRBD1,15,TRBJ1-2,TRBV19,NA,CASSIDRTGIYGYTF,TGTGCCAGTAGTATAGATCGGACAGGAATCTATGGCTACACCTTC
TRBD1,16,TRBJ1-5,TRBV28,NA,CASSSFRGRLSQPQHF,TGTGCCAGCAGTTCCTTCAGGGGGCGTTTATCTCAGCCCCAGCATTTT
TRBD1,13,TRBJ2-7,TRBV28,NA,CATGDRGRDEQYF,TGTGCCACCGGCGACAGGGGGCGCGACGAGCAGTACTTC
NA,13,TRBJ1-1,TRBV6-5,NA,CASSYTSTTEAFF,TGTGCCAGCAGTTACACATCAACCACTGAAGCTTTCTTT
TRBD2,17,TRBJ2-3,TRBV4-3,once,CASSHAGLAGLADTQYF,TGCGCCAGCAGCCATGCTGGACTAGCGGGTTTGGCAGATACGCAGTATTTT
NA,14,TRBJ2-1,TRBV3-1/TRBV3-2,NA,CASSQAAGNNEQFF,TGTGCCAGCAGCCAAGCGGCGGGAAACAATGAGCAGTTCTTC
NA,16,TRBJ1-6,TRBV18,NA,CASSPPSSGTYSPLHF,TGTGCCAGCTCACCACCTAGTTCAGGGACTTATTCACCCCTCCACTTT
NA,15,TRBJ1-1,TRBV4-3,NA,CASSQDGHLNTEAFF,TGCGCCAGCAGCCAAGATGGACACTTGAACACTGAAGCTTTCTTT
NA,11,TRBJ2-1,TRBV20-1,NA,CSARLVWEQFF,TGCAGTGCGAGACTAGTTTGGGAGCAGTTCTTC
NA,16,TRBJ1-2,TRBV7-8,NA,CASSLARVNFGKGYTF,TGTGCCAGCAGCTTAGCGCGGGTCAACTTCGGAAAAGGCTACACCTTC
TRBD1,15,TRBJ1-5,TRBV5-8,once,CASSSGQGEIKPQHF,TGTGCCAGCAGCTCTGGACAGGGGGAAATTAAGCCCCAGCATTTT
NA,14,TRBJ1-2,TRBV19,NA,CASSIGRSDYGYTF,TGTGCCAGTAGTATAGGGAGGTCGGACTATGGCTACACCTTC
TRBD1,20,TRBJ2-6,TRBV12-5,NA,CASGLVLGQAPTESANVLTF,TGTGCTAGTGGTTTGGTCTTGGGACAGGCTCCAACTGAATCGGCCAACGTCCTGACTTTC
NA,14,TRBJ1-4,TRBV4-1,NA,CASSQQGGVEKLFF,TGCGCCAGCAGCCAGCAGGGAGGGGTTGAAAAACTGTTTTTT
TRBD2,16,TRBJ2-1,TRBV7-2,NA,CASRRSGGESYNEQFF,TGTGCCAGCAGGCGCTCGGGGGGAGAGTCCTACAATGAGCAGTTCTTC